These 10 T cell receptor beta chains were all obtained from the same sample, sequenced in a study of shared clonotypes between healthy human individuals. The data were produced by immunoSEQ multiplex PCR, yet TCRdb's version contains in-frame clones alone and is incomplete. The data hold roughly 650,000 clones, with around 97% observed a single time. The sequenced sample was naive CD4+ T cells sorted from blood. Subset meaning: CD45RA+ positively selected. The receptors come from a woman aged 30 to 39 in good health.

The rearrangement joins TRBV28 to TRBJ1-1, with D possibly matching TRBD1 (6 bases). Trimming pared 2 bases from V and 11 bases from J, leaving 12 bases between. From germline, CDR1 is MDHEN and CDR2 SYDVKM. The CDR3 is 12 residues long. In nucleotides, the CDR3 is TGTGCCAGCAGTTTAGGGGGGGGCGAGGCTTTCTTT. Translated: CASSLGGGEAFF.

The gene calls are TRBV7-8 and TRBJ2-3; D remains ambiguous. Germline CDR1 reads SGHVS; CDR2 reads FQNEAQ. Trimming took 3 bases from V and 7 from J, leaving 8 bases between them. The length of the CDR3 is 12 residues. CDR3 DNA sequence: TGTGCCAGCAGCTTTCAAAGTAATACGCAGTATTTT. Its translation: CASSFQSNTQYF.

The rearrangement links TRBV7-3 to TRBJ2-1, with 7 bases lining up with TRBD1. Germline CDR1 and CDR2: SGHTA and FQGTGA. J lost 6 bases, V lost 5 bases, and 10 bases had no gene match. The CDR3 totals 15 residues. The chain's CDR3 is CASSLQSGGGNEQFF. The CDR3 DNA sequence: TGTGCCAGCAGCCTCCAATCAGGGGGTGGCAATGAGCAGTTCTTC. Based on the CDR3 plus reference TRBV7-3 and TRBJ2-1, the full variable domain is GAGVSQTPSNKVTEKGKYVELRCDPISGHTALYWYRQSLGQGPEFLIYFQGTGAADDSGLPNDRFFAVRPEGSVSTLKIQRTERGDSAVYLCASSLQSGGGNEQFFGPGTRLTVL.

This sequence joins TRBV27 and TRBJ2-7; D may be TRBD2 (5 bases). Looked up from germline, CDR1 is MNHEY and CDR2 is SMNVEV (reference sequence). This CDR3 has 14 amino acids. Trimming removed 10 bases from V and 7 bases from J, with 23 bases in between. The DNA of the CDR3 is TGTGCCACCTCGTTGGAGGCTCACACCCTTGAGCAGTACTTC. It yields the protein CATSLEAHTLEQYF.

V gene TRBV19 combines with J gene TRBJ1-2; D unresolved. Deletions cut 4 bases from V and 4 bases from J, with 13 bases between. Germline V CDR1 and CDR2: LNHDA, SQIVND (reference sequence). CDR3 length: 14 amino acids. CDR3 in amino acids: CASSTEQNFYGYTF. CDR3 sequence (DNA): TGTGCCAGTAGTACGGAACAGAATTTCTATGGCTACACCTTC.

The chain carries TRBV15 and TRBJ1-1; 10 bases map to TRBD1. Germline-derived CDR1 and CDR2 are LNHNV and YYDKDF (reference sequence). The CDR3 length is 15 residues. The V gene end was trimmed by 5 bases and the J gene end by 3 bases; junction bases not matched to a gene: 6. The CDR3 DNA is TGTGCCACCAGCGTCGACAGGGGGCACTACACTGAAGCTTTCTTT. This codes for CATSVDRGHYTEAFF.

The rearrangement links TRBV4-1 to TRBJ1-4; D perhaps matches TRBD1 (6 bases). CDR1 is MGHRA and CDR2 is YSYEKL in the germline V gene. With 2 bases removed from V and 8 bases from J, the gap between germline ends came to 18 bases. The length of the CDR3 is 16 residues. The CDR3 reads CASSQPERGAREKLFF. In DNA form, the CDR3 reads TGCGCCAGCAGCCAACCGGAAAGGGGGGCAAGAGAAAAACTGTTTTTT.

For this clone: At one end the junction does not follow the germline gene, possibly because of a read error. The chain recombines TRBV20-1 with TRBJ2-3, with D perhaps matching TRBD1 or TRBD2 (5 bases each). The germline gives CDR1 DFQATT, CDR2 SNEGSKA (reference sequence). The CDR3 has 10 amino acids. CDR3 sequence: CSAPGPGTIF. The CDR3 nucleotides read TGCAGTGCGCCGGGACCAGGTACGATTTTT.

Only one count was recorded for this clone. The chain has TRBV28 and TRBJ1-1, with D possibly matching TRBD1 (6 bases). Trimming shortened V by 9 bases and J by 4 bases, and 15 bases separated the two germline ends. Germline CDR1 MDHEN, CDR2 SYDVKM. The CDR3 loop spans 13 amino acids. CDR3 in DNA: TGTGCCAGTCGAGATCAGGGGTTCACTGAAGCTTTCTTT. This codes for CASRDQGFTEAFF.

The J gene is TRBJ1-5, the V gene TRBV7-2; possibly TRBD1 for D (5 bases). The germline V and J ends were trimmed by 6 bases and 9 bases, with 15 bases remaining between them. Germline assignment: CDR1 SGHTA and CDR2 FQGNSA. The CDR3 has 13 residues. This CDR3 reads CASRRGEGTPQHF. CDR3 sequence (DNA): TGTGCCAGCAGGCGAGGGGAGGGGACGCCCCAGCATTTT.